This TCR beta chain was identified during a study of blood T cell repertoires in COVID-19 (dated by TCRdb to 2018 to 2021). Notes on the research overall: Samples covering the acute and convalescent phases of COVID-19 were provided by collaborators in the United States, Italy and Spain. The repertoires were released in a freely available public database meant as a resource for research on the immune response to SARS-CoV-2. HLA class I and class II types, where available, came from metadata supplied by the sample provider rather than from assay-based typing. Deeply sampled blood TCRbeta repertoires from subjects exposed to, actively infected with, or recovered from COVID-19 were included in the dataset. The material from the prospective study consisted of cDNA or gDNA derived from T cells, B-cell-depleted T cells, or PBMCs. The samples were drawn from two sources: the first 160 participants of the ongoing ImmuneRACE study, and about 1,300 subjects contributed by 6 global collaborators. Nearly every sample came with metadata listing a de-identified subject ID, COVID-19 status, age in years and sex. Results the study describes overall, beyond this receptor: Clinical and demographic metadata were provided uncurated, with the amount varying by source and participant.

Concerning this clone: Its antigen remains undetermined. It has no much larger one-base neighbor in the sample; base qualities were not kept.

V is shortened by 4 bases, J by 8 bases, and the region joining them spans 11 bases. The CDR3 contains 12 residues, cysteine and phenylalanine counted. The read is trimmed to its CDR3 DNA, 36 bases read in frame from base 1. CDR1 is given as LNHDA and CDR2 as SQIVND, both from the germline V gene (reference sequence). TCRbeta CDR3 regions were amplified from genomic DNA by means of the immunoSEQ Assay, a bias-controlled multiplex PCR. The study's processing was this. Nucleated cell counts per sample were estimated from amplification of reference gene primers within the assay. To quantify the absolute abundance of each unique TCRbeta CDR3 rearrangement, sequence reads were collapsed and filtered. For each sample, productive Simpson clonality was calculated by taking the square root of Simpson's diversity index across productive rearrangements. TCRdb holds this immuneACCESS table with in-frame rearrangements only. Some clones are missing; in checked studies, unresolved V genes explain under half, and the rest has no known cause. That table gives V, J and clone size, and the DNA gave D and trimming. The sample table lists fewer than 350,000 clones, 87% of them with a count of one. The ten largest clones add up to 6% to 7% of the sample.

Participants in the prospective study were enrolled through a virtual design, were aged 18 to 89 years, and lived in approximately 25 United States geographic areas. In the prospective study, participants were assigned to cohorts based on the clinical history participants reported in a screening survey and a study questionnaire. For ImmuneRACE Cohort 3, a participant was defined as recovered based on two consecutive negative NP/OP PCR tests, clearance by a healthcare professional, or resolution of symptoms. In the prospective study, whole blood, serum and a nasopharyngeal or oropharyngeal swab were collected from each participant by mobile phlebotomists. Additional blood draws and questionnaires over an approximately two-month period could optionally be provided by prospective study participants. Before DNA extraction, prospective study blood samples were shipped either frozen or at room temperature.

The sequenced sample was PBMCs or T cells enriched from blood (not recorded which). This TCR came from a woman aged 40 to 50 who had recovered from COVID-19. The chain employs TRBV19 and TRBJ1-2; the D gene is possibly TRBD1, with 5 bases matching. The CDR3 sequence is CASSKGLGGYTF. The DNA is as follows: TGTGCCAGTAGTAAGGGGCTTGGAGGCTACACCTTC.